These T cell receptor beta chains were read from a single sample in a study of control samples from healthy donors and cancer patients. Sequencing used immunoSEQ multiplex PCR; TCRdb keeps in-frame clones, though not all of them. The sample includes 100,000 to 150,000 clones, about nine tenths of them seen just once. Sequencing was performed on PBMCs. The receptors were sampled from a man aged 45-60 years with head and neck cancer. The CDR3 runs from the conserved cysteine through the conserved F or W. The D gene is left open where the match is weak. The size entry is marked missing in some rows and otherwise reads once, few, many or a size class.

>few|TRBJ2-7|.|TRBV6-5
TGTGCCAGCAGTTACGACAGCTACGAGCAGTACTTC
CASSYDSYEQYF
>.|TRBJ2-3|.|TRBV9
TGTGCCAGCAGCTCCGGACTCCCAGATACGCAGTATTTT
CASSSGLPDTQYF
>.|TRBJ1-2|TRBD1|TRBV4-1
TGCGCCAGCAGCCAAGTTGGACAGGCCTATAACTATGGCTACACCTTC
CASSQVGQAYNYGYTF
>.|TRBJ2-5|.|TRBV4-1
TGCGCCAGCAGCCAAGAGTCAGAGAAGATGACCCAGTACTTC
CASSQESEKMTQYF
>.|TRBJ2-3|.|TRBV6-5
TGTGCCAGCAGGGCCCAGGGGGGCTACACAGATACGCAGTATTTT
CASRAQGGYTDTQYF
>.|TRBJ2-1|TRBD1|TRBV3-1/TRBV3-2
TGTGCCAGCATGGGGACAGGGGGCACGTTCTTC
CASMGTGGTFF
>.|TRBJ2-2|.|TRBV4-1
TGCGCCAGCAGCCAAGGTCTGGCTAGATCGAACACCGGGGAGCTGTTTTTT
CASSQGLARSNTGELFF
>.|TRBJ1-6|.|TRBV28
TGTGCCAGCAGACGACAGCCAGGGGCACCCCTCCACTTT
CASRRQPGAPLHF
>.|TRBJ1-1|TRBD1|TRBV28
TGTGCCAGCAGCCCGGGAGACAGGGACACTGAAGCTTTCTTT
CASSPGDRDTEAFF
>.|TRBJ2-7|.|TRBV6-6
TGTGCCAGCCGTACACGGAGCTCCTACGAGCAGTACTTC
CASRTRSSYEQYF
>few|TRBJ2-5|.|TRBV5-6
TGTGCCAGCAGCTTGGGACAGACACAAGAGACCCAGTACTTC
CASSLGQTQETQYF
>many|TRBJ2-7|.|TRBV11-2
TGTGCCAGCAGCTTAGAAGATTCGGCCGAGAGGGTCTTC
CASSLEDSAERVF
>.|TRBJ2-7|TRBD1|TRBV13
TGTGCCAGCAGCTTCCAAAACAGGGGGGACTACGAGCAGTACTTC
CASSFQNRGDYEQYF
>.|TRBJ2-2|TRBD1|TRBV6-4
TGTGCCAACAGGACAGGGGAGAACACCGGGGAGCTGTTTTTT
CANRTGENTGELFF
>.|TRBJ2-5|TRBD2|TRBV7-9
TGTGCCAGCAGCACTCTAGCGGGGGGGACAGTTCAAGAGACCCAGTACTTC
CASSTLAGGTVQETQYF
>.|TRBJ2-1|TRBD1|TRBV29-1
TGCAGCGTTCCATACAGGGGGCCGAGCTCCTACAATGAGCAGTTCTTC
CSVPYRGPSSYNEQFF
>.|TRBJ2-2|.|TRBV2
TGTGCCAGCAGACCAACAGGGTTCACCGGGGAGCTGTTTTTT
CASRPTGFTGELFF
>once|TRBJ2-1|TRBD2|TRBV9
TGTGCCAGCAGCGTAGCGAGGATTCAACTGGCGGGGGGGAACGATGAGCAGTTCTTC
CASSVARIQLAGGNDEQFF
>.|TRBJ2-1|TRBD2|TRBV7-2
TGTGCCAGCACCCTAGCGGGAGGCCTTTACAATGAGCAGTTCTTC
CASTLAGGLYNEQFF
>.|TRBJ1-1|.|TRBV5-1
TGCGCCAGCAGCCTCCCAATGAACACTGAAGCTTTCTTT
CASSLPMNTEAFF
>.|TRBJ1-2|.|TRBV4-1
TGCGCCAGCAGTCAAGAATCCAAGGGCCTCCTCACCTTC
CASSQESKGLLTF
>once|TRBJ2-7|.|TRBV14
TGTGCCAGCAGCCACAGCGGCTCGTTTTACGAGCAGTACTTC
CASSHSGSFYEQYF
>.|TRBJ1-5|.|TRBV5-1
TGCGCCAGCAGTTCCGACGGCTATAGCAATCAGCCCCAGCATTTT
CASSSDGYSNQPQHF
>.|TRBJ2-5|TRBD1|TRBV19
TGTGCCAGTAGCAAGGGGGCCTTTCAGACCCAGTACTTC
CASSKGAFQTQYF
>.|TRBJ2-7|.|TRBV28
TGTGCCAGCAGTTTAGGACTACCCAGCTCCTACGAGCAGTACTTC
CASSLGLPSSYEQYF
>.|TRBJ2-1|TRBD2|TRBV5-1
TGCGCCAGCAGCTTTGGAAGCGGGGGCTACAATGAGCAGTTCTTC
CASSFGSGGYNEQFF
>.|TRBJ2-2|.|TRBV14
TGTGCCAGCAGCCAAGGGACTTTCACCGGGGAGCTGTTTTTT
CASSQGTFTGELFF
>.|TRBJ2-1|TRBD1|TRBV27
TGTGCCAGCAGTTTATTCACCGGGACAGGACATAATGAGCAGTTCTTC
CASSLFTGTGHNEQFF
>.|TRBJ2-4|.|TRBV28
TGTGCCAGCAGTAAACGGGCCAAAAACATTCAGTACTTC
CASSKRAKNIQYF
>.|TRBJ2-4|TRBD1|TRBV6-5
TGTGCCAGCAGAAAGACAGGGGGCGAAAACATTCAGTACTTC
CASRKTGGENIQYF
>.|TRBJ1-5|.|TRBV13
TGTGCCAGCAGCCGGACCCTAAGCAATCAGCCCCAGCATTTT
CASSRTLSNQPQHF
>few|TRBJ2-1|.|TRBV19
TGTGCCACCCCAGCTGAAAATGAGCAGTTCTTC
CATPAENEQFF
>.|TRBJ1-1|TRBD1|TRBV30
TGTGCCTGGTCGACAGGGACTGAAGCTTTCTTT
CAWSTGTEAFF
>once|TRBJ1-1|.|TRBV2
TGTGCCACCCCGGACAGCGCTTTCTTT
CATPDSAFF
>.|TRBJ2-1|TRBD2|TRBV19
TGTGCCAGTAGTTTGGCGGGAGCAGAGCAGTTCTTC
CASSLAGAEQFF
>.|TRBJ2-1|TRBD1|TRBV7-3
TGTGCCAGCAGCTTAACTCGCGACAGGGGCTACAATGAGCAGTTCTTC
CASSLTRDRGYNEQFF
>once|TRBJ1-1|.|TRBV29-1
TGCAGCGTTGAAGACCGGACGGGACTGAACACTGAAGCTTTCTTT
CSVEDRTGLNTEAFF
>few|TRBJ2-6|.|TRBV27
TGTGCCAGCAGCTGGTCCGGGTCTGGGGCCAACGTCCTGACTTTC
CASSWSGSGANVLTF
>.|TRBJ2-1|.|TRBV29-1
TGCAGCGCCCCGCGGAGGGGGGCCTACAATGAGCAGTTCTTC
CSAPRRGAYNEQFF
>.|TRBJ2-1|TRBD2|TRBV24-1
TGTGCCACCAGTCAGCGGGGGGCCTACAATGAGCAGTTCTTC
CATSQRGAYNEQFF
>.|TRBJ2-2|.|TRBV19
TGTGCCAGTAGTCCCCTCGCGAACACCGGGGAGCTGTTTTTT
CASSPLANTGELFF
>once|TRBJ1-2|TRBD1|TRBV9
TGTGCCAGCAGCGGGGACAGCCCCTTTACCACCTTC
CASSGDSPFTTF
>.|TRBJ2-7|.|TRBV19
TGTGCCAGTAGTTTCTACGGGACATCCTACGAGCAGTACTTC
CASSFYGTSYEQYF
>.|TRBJ2-2|TRBD1|TRBV7-8
TGTGCCAGCACCTATACAGGGGTCCGAGCCCGAACTCCAACCGGGGAGCTGTTTTTT
CASTYTGVRARTPTGELFF
>once|TRBJ2-5|.|TRBV3-1/TRBV3-2
TGTGCCAGCAGCCAATTGGTCGGGGGGCGGGAGACCCAGTACTTC
CASSQLVGGRETQYF
>.|TRBJ1-5|.|TRBV28
TGTGCCAGCAGTTTATGGTCATCCAATCAGCCCCAGCATTTT
CASSLWSSNQPQHF
>.|TRBJ2-1|.|TRBV10-2
TGCGCCAGCAGTGGCCGCGGCTACCGCTACAATGAGCAGTTCTTC
CASSGRGYRYNEQFF
>.|TRBJ2-1|.|TRBV27
TGTGCCAGCAGTTTACGCAATGAGCAGTTCTTC
CASSLRNEQFF
>once|TRBJ2-3|TRBD2|TRBV27
TGTGCCAGCAGCAGTCATGGCGGCGGCGGTAGCGGGAGCACAGATACGCAGTATTTT
CASSSHGGGGSGSTDTQYF
>.|TRBJ1-1|.|TRBV3-1/TRBV3-2
TGTGCCAGCAGCCAAGATATAAGAGGTAGAGCTTTCTTT
CASSQDIRGRAFF
>.|TRBJ2-1|.|TRBV9
TGTGCCAGCAGCTCGGGACATGGGAATGAGCAGTTCTTC
CASSSGHGNEQFF
>.|TRBJ1-1|.|TRBV18
TGTGCCAGCTCACCCGGACCGAGCGGGCTTATCACTGAAGCTTTCTTT
CASSPGPSGLITEAFF
>.|TRBJ1-1|.|TRBV5-8
TGTGCCAGCAGCTTGGCAGGGGAATCGGCTGAAGCTTTCTTT
CASSLAGESAEAFF
>.|TRBJ2-7|TRBD1|TRBV5-1
TGCGCCAGCAGCTTACAAGACAGGGGCCACGAGCAGTACTTC
CASSLQDRGHEQYF
>.|TRBJ2-7|.|TRBV27
TGTGCCAGCAGTTTAGGGGGGACCGATATCTACGAGCAGTACTTC
CASSLGGTDIYEQYF
>few|TRBJ1-6|TRBD1|TRBV6-2/TRBV6-3
TGTGCCAGCAGCATACCACCCCTACAGGGGAGACATTCACCCCTCCACTTT
CASSIPPLQGRHSPLHF
>.|TRBJ2-4|TRBD2|TRBV24-1
TGTGCCACCCCGAGAAGACCTGGGGGGGACATTCAGTACTTC
CATPRRPGGDIQYF
>.|TRBJ1-5|.|TRBV2
TGTGCCAGCGGGCCAGGGAACAATCAGCCCCAGCATTTT
CASGPGNNQPQHF
>.|TRBJ1-2|.|TRBV6-5
TGTGCCAGCAGTTACGGTGTACTCTATGGCTACACCTTC
CASSYGVLYGYTF